This T cell receptor (beta chain) originates from a study of T cell responses to AZD1222 COVID-19 vaccine. Deletions cut 5 bases from V and 9 bases from J, with 17 bases between. The CDR3 spans 14 residues. Looked up from germline, CDR1 is LNHDA and CDR2 is SQIVND (reference sequence). TCRdb's copy holds only in-frame clones and misses some; the assay was immunoSEQ multiplex PCR. The sample records some 130,000 clones, roughly 93% being singletons. The specimen comprised peripheral blood, sampled 28 days after the second AZD1222 dose. The rearrangement uses TRBV19 and TRBJ2-1; weak D call: TRBD1 (6 bases). This sequence was found in an adult who received the AZD1222 COVID-19 vaccine. In DNA form, the CDR3 reads TGTGCCAGTAGTCAACAGGGTTTGGGCCGTGAGCAGTTCTTC. Translation gives CASSQQGLGREQFF.